Listed below are T cell receptor beta chains from one sample, sequenced in a study of T-cell reconstitution after alpha-beta-depleted transplantation in children. TCRdb recomputed calls from the PCR reads with MiXCR, one row per CDR3 protein. Of about 600,000 distinct CDR3 sequences listed, roughly a tenth are singletons. The material sequenced was PBMCs from the stem cell graft donor, taken from the stem cell graft. All receptors derive from a human donor who donated a stem cell graft to a child with acute myeloid leukemia. Both conserved end residues are part of each CDR3. The D gene is left open where the match is weak. The size entry is marked missing in some rows and otherwise reads once, few, many or a size class.

d_gene	len	abundance	v_gene	j_gene	CDR3aa	CDR3nt
TRBD1	16	few	TRBV11-2	TRBJ1-1	CASSLLQGAANTEAFF	TGTGCCAGCAGCTTGCTCCAGGGGGCTGCGAACACTGAAGCTTTCTTT
TRBD2	13	few	TRBV20-1	TRBJ2-7	CSARTAGGYEQYF	TGCAGTGCTAGAACTGCGGGAGGCTACGAGCAGTACTTC
.	15	.	TRBV3-1	TRBJ2-2	CASSQDSRSTGELFF	TGTGCCAGCAGCCAAGATTCGCGGAGCACCGGGGAGCTGTTTTTT
TRBD2	16	many	TRBV27	TRBJ2-7	CASSFQSAGRTYEQYF	TGTGCCAGCAGTTTCCAATCAGCGGGACGGACCTACGAGCAGTACTTC
.	15	.	TRBV5-6	TRBJ1-2	CASSLAWSSVVGYTF	TGTGCCAGCAGCTTGGCATGGTCATCGGTAGTTGGCTACACCTTC
TRBD2	15	few	TRBV15	TRBJ2-3	CATSRGAGGTDTQYF	TGTGCCACCAGCAGAGGGGCGGGAGGAACCGATACGCAGTATTTT
.	13	.	TRBV10-3	TRBJ1-1	CAIRVPGLTEAFF	TGTGCCATCAGGGTCCCAGGGTTGACTGAAGCTTTCTTT
.	14	.	TRBV12-3/TRBV12-4	TRBJ2-3	CASSLLGVTDTQYF	TGTGCCAGCAGCCTTCTGGGAGTAACAGATACGCAGTATTTT
.	13	few	TRBV10-3	TRBJ2-5	CAIKPPKQETQYF	TGTGCCATCAAGCCCCCGAAACAAGAGACCCAGTACTTC
TRBD2	14	few	TRBV20-1	TRBJ2-3	CSAPTSGATDTQYF	TGCAGTGCGCCGACTAGCGGGGCCACAGATACGCAGTATTTT
TRBD2	12	many	TRBV29-1	TRBJ2-5	CSVTSGFETQYF	TGCAGCGTCACTAGCGGGTTCGAGACCCAGTACTTC
TRBD1	14	many	TRBV10-3	TRBJ2-3	CAISGGQGTDTQYF	TGTGCCATCAGTGGAGGACAGGGCACAGATACGCAGTATTTT
.	14	.	TRBV5-1	TRBJ1-2	CASSSLGQGEGYTF	TGCGCCAGCAGCTCCCTAGGACAAGGCGAAGGCTACACCTTC
.	13	many	TRBV20-1	TRBJ2-7	CSAQTDSKYEQYF	TGCAGTGCTCAGACCGACAGCAAATACGAGCAGTACTTC
.	13	.	TRBV18	TRBJ1-6	CASSGLGNSPLHF	TGTGCCAGCTCCGGTTTAGGAAATTCACCCCTCCACTTT
TRBD2	15	.	TRBV12-3/TRBV12-4	TRBJ2-7	CASSVLAGDFYEQYF	TGTGCCAGCAGTGTACTAGCGGGAGACTTCTACGAGCAGTACTTC
.	11	few	TRBV12-3/TRBV12-4	TRBJ2-1	CASTLYGDRFF	TGTGCCAGCACCCTATACGGGGACCGGTTCTTC
TRBD2	16	.	TRBV28	TRBJ2-1	CASRPPGLAGVSEQFF	TGTGCCAGCAGACCACCGGGACTAGCGGGAGTTAGTGAGCAGTTCTTC
TRBD2	14	.	TRBV20-1	TRBJ2-5	CSARLAGVQETQYF	TGCAGTGCTCGACTAGCGGGCGTACAAGAGACCCAGTACTTC
TRBD1	15	few	TRBV6-5	TRBJ1-6	CASSYGGQGDSPLHF	TGTGCCAGCAGTTACGGGGGACAGGGGGATTCACCCCTCCACTTT
TRBD1	15	few	TRBV15	TRBJ2-1	CATRIGTGAYNEQFF	TGTGCCACCAGGATTGGGACAGGGGCCTACAATGAGCAGTTCTTC
.	12	few	TRBV7-2	TRBJ2-7	CASSFRSGEQYF	TGTGCCAGCAGCTTCCGGAGCGGCGAGCAGTACTTC
.	13	many	TRBV20-1	TRBJ2-5	CSVVLSGQETQYF	TGCAGTGTCGTGTTGAGTGGGCAAGAGACCCAGTACTTC
.	14	few	TRBV7-2	TRBJ1-2	CASSLASREDGYTF	TGTGCCAGCAGCTTAGCCTCCCGCGAGGATGGCTACACCTTC
.	14	.	TRBV29-1	TRBJ1-2	CSVDGYVGVNGYTF	TGCAGCGTTGACGGTTATGTTGGAGTAAATGGCTACACCTTC
TRBD2	18	.	TRBV9	TRBJ2-5	CASSVGLAGGPGEETQYF	TGTGCCAGCAGCGTTGGACTAGCGGGAGGGCCTGGGGAAGAGACCCAGTACTTC